This T cell receptor (beta chain) was sequenced in a study of blood T cells in healthy people across ages. A second PCR of 7 to 11 cycles used a sample-barcoded 5' primer and a J-beta primer mix. TCRdb reprocessed the 5' RACE reads with MiXCR, giving one entry per CDR3 protein. The sample lists 1.8 million or so distinct CDR3 sequences, about two fifths occurring once. The ends were cut back, 0 bases at V and 6 bases at J, with 11 bases in the middle. The CDR3 contains 14 residues. The germline V gene encodes CDR1 MNHEY and CDR2 SVGEGT. The sample holds a few counts of this clonotype. The specimen sequenced was blood. The chain combines TRBV6-2 or TRBV6-3 with TRBJ1-2; D is possibly TRBD1 (6 bases). The sequence came from a human donor in good health. In DNA form, the CDR3 reads TGTGCCAGCAGTTACTCGCTGGGGGCGAATGGCTACACCTTC. As protein: CASSYSLGANGYTF.